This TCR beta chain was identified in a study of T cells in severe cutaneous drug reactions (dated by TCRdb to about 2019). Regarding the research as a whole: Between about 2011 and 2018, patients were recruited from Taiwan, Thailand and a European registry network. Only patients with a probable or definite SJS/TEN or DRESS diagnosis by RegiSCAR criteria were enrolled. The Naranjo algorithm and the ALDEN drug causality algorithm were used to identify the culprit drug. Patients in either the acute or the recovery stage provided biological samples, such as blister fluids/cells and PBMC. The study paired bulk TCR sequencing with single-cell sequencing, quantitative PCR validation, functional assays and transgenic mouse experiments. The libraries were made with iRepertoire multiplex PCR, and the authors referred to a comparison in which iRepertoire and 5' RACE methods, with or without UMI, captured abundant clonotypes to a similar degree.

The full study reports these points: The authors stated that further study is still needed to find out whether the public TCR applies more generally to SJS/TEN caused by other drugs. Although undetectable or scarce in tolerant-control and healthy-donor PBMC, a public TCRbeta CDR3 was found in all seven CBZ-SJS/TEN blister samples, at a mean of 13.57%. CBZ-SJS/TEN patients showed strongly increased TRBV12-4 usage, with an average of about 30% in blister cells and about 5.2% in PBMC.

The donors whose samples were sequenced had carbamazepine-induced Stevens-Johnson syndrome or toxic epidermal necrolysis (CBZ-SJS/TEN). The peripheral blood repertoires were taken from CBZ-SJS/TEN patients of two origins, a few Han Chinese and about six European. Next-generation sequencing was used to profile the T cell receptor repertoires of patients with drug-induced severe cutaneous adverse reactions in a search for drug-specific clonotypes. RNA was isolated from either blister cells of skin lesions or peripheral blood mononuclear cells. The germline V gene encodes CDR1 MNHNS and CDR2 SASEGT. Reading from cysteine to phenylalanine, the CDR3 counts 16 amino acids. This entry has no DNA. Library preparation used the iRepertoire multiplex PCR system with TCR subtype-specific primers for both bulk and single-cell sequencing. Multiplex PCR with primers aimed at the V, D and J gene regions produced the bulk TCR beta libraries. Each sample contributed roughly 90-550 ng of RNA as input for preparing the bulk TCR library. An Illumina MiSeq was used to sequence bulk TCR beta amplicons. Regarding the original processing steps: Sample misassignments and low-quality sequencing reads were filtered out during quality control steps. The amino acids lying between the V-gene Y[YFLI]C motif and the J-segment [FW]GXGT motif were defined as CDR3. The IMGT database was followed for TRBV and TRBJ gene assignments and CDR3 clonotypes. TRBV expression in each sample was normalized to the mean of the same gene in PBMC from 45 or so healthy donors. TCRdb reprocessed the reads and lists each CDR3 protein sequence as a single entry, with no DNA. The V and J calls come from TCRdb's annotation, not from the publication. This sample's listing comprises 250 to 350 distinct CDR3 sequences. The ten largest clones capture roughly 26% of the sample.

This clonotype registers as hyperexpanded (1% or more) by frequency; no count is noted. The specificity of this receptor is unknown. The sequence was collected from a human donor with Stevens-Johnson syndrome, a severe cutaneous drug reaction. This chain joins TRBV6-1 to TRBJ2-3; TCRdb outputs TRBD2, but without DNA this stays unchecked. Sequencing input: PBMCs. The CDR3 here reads CASSVSSGGPTDTQYF.